This T cell receptor (beta chain) was identified during a study of cytomegalovirus exposure and HLA in healthy donors. Across the whole study: Early released data had about 85 million unique TCRs, all coming from HLA-typed donors. Study-level results: Productive status was seen about 87% or about 30% of the time for most TCR beta V segments in an earlier analysis.

In the case of this clone: Its target is not known.

PCR involved 60 Vbeta and 13 Jbeta primers. The table came from immunoSEQ multiplex PCR; TCRdb's copy has only in-frame clones and leaves some out. This sample has around 35,000 clones, with 74% found just once. The sequenced sample consisted of PBMCs. The TCR sequence derives from a man aged 30 to 45 in good health and CMV-seronegative.

The CDR3 reads CASSESLVRGPGDEQFF. CDR3 in DNA: TGTGCCAGCAGTGAAAGCCTGGTTAGGGGCCCTGGCGATGAGCAGTTCTTC. The chain links TRBV2 to TRBJ2-1, with a weak D call TRBD1 (5 bases). CDR1 and CDR2 (germline): SNHLY, FYNNEI. Trimming shortened V by 2 bases and J by 8 bases, and 22 bases separated the two germline ends. The CDR3 length is 17 residues.